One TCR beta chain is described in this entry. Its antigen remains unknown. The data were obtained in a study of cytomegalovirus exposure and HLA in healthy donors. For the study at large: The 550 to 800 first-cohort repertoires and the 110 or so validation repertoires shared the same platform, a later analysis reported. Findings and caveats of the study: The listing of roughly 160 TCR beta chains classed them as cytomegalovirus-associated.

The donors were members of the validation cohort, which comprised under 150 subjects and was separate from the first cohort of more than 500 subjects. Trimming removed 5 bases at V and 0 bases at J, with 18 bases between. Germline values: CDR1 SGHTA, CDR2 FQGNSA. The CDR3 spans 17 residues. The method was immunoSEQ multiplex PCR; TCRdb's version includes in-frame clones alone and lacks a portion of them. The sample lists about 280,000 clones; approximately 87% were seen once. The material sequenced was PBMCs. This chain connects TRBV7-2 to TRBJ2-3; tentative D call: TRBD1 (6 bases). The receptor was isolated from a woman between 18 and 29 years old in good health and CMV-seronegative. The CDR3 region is CASSTRQAPVSTDTQYF. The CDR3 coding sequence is TGTGCCAGCAGCACCCGACAGGCCCCGGTTAGCACAGATACGCAGTATTTT.